A selection of T cell receptor beta chains follows, all from one sample in a study of breast tumors, draining lymph nodes, adjacent tissues. TCRdb analysed the multiplex PCR reads with MiXCR anew, one entry per CDR3 protein. The sample shows 65,000 to 80,000 distinct CDR3 sequences, roughly a fifth of them seen only once. The sample taken for sequencing was axillary lymph node tissue. All receptors come from a female donor with breast cancer. Some clones in this sample may be carry-over from other donors' samples. The CDR3 runs from the conserved cysteine through the conserved F or W. Each record gives: CDR3 length, D gene, J gene, clone size, V gene, CDR3 protein, CDR3 DNA. A D gene is named only where the DNA matches it firmly. Only some rows state a clone size, as once, few, many or a class for expanded clones.

>14|TRBD2|TRBJ2-7|many|TRBV10-2
CATGLAGGPYEQYF
TGCGCCACCGGTCTAGCGGGAGGGCCCTACGAGCAGTACTTC
>14|TRBD1|TRBJ2-7|many|TRBV7-3
CASSSGQGGHEQYF
TGTGCCAGCAGCTCGGGACAGGGAGGCCACGAGCAGTACTTC
>14|.|TRBJ2-2|many|TRBV13
CASSPSGDTGELFF
TGTGCCAGCAGCCCTTCAGGTGACACCGGGGAGCTGTTTTTT
>18|TRBD2|TRBJ2-2|many|TRBV4-1
CASSQTGLAGGLTGELFF
TGCGCCAGCAGCCAGACAGGACTAGCGGGAGGACTGACCGGGGAGCTGTTTTTT
>14|.|TRBJ2-6|many|TRBV15
CATRVRAGANVLTF
TGTGCCACCAGGGTACGGGCTGGGGCCAACGTCCTGACTTTC
>15|TRBD1|TRBJ2-7|many|TRBV11-3
CASSQAPGGVEEQYF
TGTGCCAGCAGCCAAGCCCCAGGGGGAGTGGAAGAGCAGTACTTC
>15|.|TRBJ2-7|many|TRBV5-1
CASSLESAGLREQYF
TGCGCCAGCAGCTTGGAGTCCGCTGGGTTGAGGGAGCAGTACTTC
>13|TRBD2|TRBJ2-3|many|TRBV20-1
CSALAGVMDTQYF
TGCAGTGCACTAGCGGGAGTAATGGATACGCAGTATTTT
>14|.|TRBJ2-7|many|TRBV7-2
CASSWDRTLYEQYF
TGTGCCAGCAGCTGGGACCGAACACTCTACGAGCAGTACTTC
>16|.|TRBJ2-1|many|TRBV6-5
CASSCFGTVTADEQFF
TGTGCCAGCAGTTGTTTTGGGACTGTGACGGCGGATGAGCAGTTCTTC
>13|.|TRBJ1-3|once|TRBV18
CASSPVSGNTIYF
TGTGCCAGCTCACCGGTCTCTGGAAACACCATATATTTC
>13|TRBD1|TRBJ1-5|few|TRBV27
CASSQGQRQPQHF
TGTGCCAGCAGCCAGGGACAGCGCCAGCCCCAGCATTTT
>13|TRBD2|TRBJ2-1|once|TRBV12-3/TRBV12-4
CASSWTSGNEQSF
TGTGCCAGCAGTTGGACTAGCGGGAATGAGCAATCCTTC
>14|TRBD2|TRBJ2-7|many|TRBV5-1
CASSTAGASYEQYF
TGCGCCAGCAGCACGGCGGGAGCCTCCTACGAGCAGTACTTC
>14|TRBD1|TRBJ2-1|many|TRBV6-1
CASSVTGQGYEQFF
TGTGCCAGCAGTGTTACGGGACAGGGCTATGAGCAGTTCTTC
>14|.|TRBJ1-2|.|TRBV28
CASSFVGEWGGYTF
TGTGCCAGCAGTTTCGTGGGGGAATGGGGCGGCTACACCTTC